This T cell receptor beta chain was sequenced in a study of TIL therapy for anti-PD-1-resistant metastatic lung cancer. Study information: Tumors were harvested before any PD-1/PD-L1 blockade. Tumors carried a median 1.5 non-synonymous mutations per megabase.

CDR1 SQVTM and CDR2 ANQGSEA come from the germline V gene. CDR3 size: 11 residues. V was pared by 6 bases and J by 5 bases, with 9 bases between. The time point here: pre-treatment sample, taken before nivolumab and TIL therapy. Concerning this clone itself: Its antigen is unknown.

The immunoSEQ assay was v3. Here immunoSEQ multiplex PCR was the method, and the copy in TCRdb shows in-frame clones only, minus some. The sample shows about 60,000 clones, around 63% of them seen only once. Study observations and caveats: The baseline peripheral repertoire was partially replaced by infused TIL clonotypes that later decayed.

This sample comprised blood, obtained at baseline. The V gene is TRBV29-1, the J gene TRBJ2-3; a weak D match, TRBD1 (5 bases). This sequence was found in a person between 30 and 80 years old with non-small cell lung cancer. CDR3 sequence (DNA): TGCAGCGTGGTACAGGAAGATACGCAGTATTTT. Protein: CSVVQEDTQYF.